This T cell receptor beta chain derives from a study of shared clonotypes between healthy human individuals. Germline V gene data show CDR1 as SGHDT and CDR2 as YYEEEE. Trimming removed 3 bases at V and 4 bases at J, with 12 bases between. The CDR3 spans 14 residues. Method: immunoSEQ multiplex PCR; TCRdb's copy keeps in-frame clones and lacks some. The repertoire holds 2 million or so clones, with 85% to 95% as singletons. The receptor's source is a man between 18 and 35 years old in good health. The rearrangement joins TRBV5-6 to TRBJ2-3; D might be TRBD2 (6 bases). Sequencing was carried out using naive CD4+ T cells sorted from blood. As to subset: CD45RA+ positively selected. The CDR3 region is CASSSAGTSDTQYF. CDR3 sequence (DNA): TGTGCCAGCAGCTCCGCCGGGACTTCAGATACGCAGTATTTT.